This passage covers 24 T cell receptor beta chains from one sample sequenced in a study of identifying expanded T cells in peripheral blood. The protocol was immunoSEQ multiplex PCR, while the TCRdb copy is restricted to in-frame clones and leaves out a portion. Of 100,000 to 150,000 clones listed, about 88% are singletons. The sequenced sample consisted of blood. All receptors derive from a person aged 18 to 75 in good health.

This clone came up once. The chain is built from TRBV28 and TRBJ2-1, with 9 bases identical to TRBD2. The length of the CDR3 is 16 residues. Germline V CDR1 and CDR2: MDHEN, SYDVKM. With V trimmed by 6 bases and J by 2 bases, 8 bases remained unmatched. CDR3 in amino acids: CASSQAAGGPYNEQFF. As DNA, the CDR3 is TGTGCCAGCAGCCAAGCGGCGGGAGGGCCCTACAATGAGCAGTTCTTC.

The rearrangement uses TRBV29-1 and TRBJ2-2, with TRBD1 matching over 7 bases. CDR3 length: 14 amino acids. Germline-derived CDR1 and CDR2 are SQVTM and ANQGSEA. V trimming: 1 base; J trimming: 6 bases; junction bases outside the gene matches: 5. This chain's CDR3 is CSVEAGTVSGELFF. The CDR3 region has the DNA TGCAGCGTTGAAGCCGGGACAGTCTCCGGGGAGCTGTTTTTT.

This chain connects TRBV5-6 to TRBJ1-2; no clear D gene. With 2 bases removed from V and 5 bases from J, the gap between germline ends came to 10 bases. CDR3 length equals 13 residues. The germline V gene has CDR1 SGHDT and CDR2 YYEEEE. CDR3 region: CASSLLVGYGYTF. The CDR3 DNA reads TGTGCCAGCAGCTTACTAGTGGGATATGGCTACACCTTC.

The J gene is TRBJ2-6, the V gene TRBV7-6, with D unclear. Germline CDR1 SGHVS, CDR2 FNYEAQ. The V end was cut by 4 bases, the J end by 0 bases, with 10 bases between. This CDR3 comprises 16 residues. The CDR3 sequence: CASSSLAHSGANVLTF. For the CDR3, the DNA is TGTGCCAGCAGCTCCTTGGCTCACTCTGGGGCCAACGTCCTGACTTTC.

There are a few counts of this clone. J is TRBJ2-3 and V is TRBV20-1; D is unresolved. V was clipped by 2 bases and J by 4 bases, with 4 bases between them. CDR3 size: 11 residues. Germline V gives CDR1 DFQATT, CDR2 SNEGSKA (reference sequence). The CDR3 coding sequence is TGCAGTGCTAGAACCCCAGATACGCAGTATTTT. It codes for CSARTPDTQYF.

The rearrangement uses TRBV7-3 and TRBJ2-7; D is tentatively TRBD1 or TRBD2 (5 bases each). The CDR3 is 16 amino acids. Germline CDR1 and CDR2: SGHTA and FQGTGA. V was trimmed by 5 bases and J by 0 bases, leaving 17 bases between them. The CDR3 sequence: CASSPNPPGSSYEQYF. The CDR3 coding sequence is TGTGCCAGCAGCCCTAATCCCCCAGGGAGCTCCTACGAGCAGTACTTC.

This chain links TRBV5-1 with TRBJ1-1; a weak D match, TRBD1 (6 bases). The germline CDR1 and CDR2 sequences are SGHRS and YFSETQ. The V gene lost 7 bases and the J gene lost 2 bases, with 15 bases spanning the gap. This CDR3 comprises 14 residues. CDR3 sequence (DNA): TGCGCCAGCGCGATAACAGGGCAAAACACTGAAGCTTTCTTT. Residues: CASAITGQNTEAFF. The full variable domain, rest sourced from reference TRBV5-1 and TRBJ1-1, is KAGVTQTPRYLIKTRGQQVTLSCSPISGHRSVSWYQQTPGQGLQFLFEYFSETQRNKGNFPGRFSGRQFSNSRSEMNVSTLELGDSALYLCASAITGQNTEAFFGQGTRLTVV.

In nucleotides, the CDR3 is TGTGCCAGCAGCTTACAAGGACAACAAGAGACCCAGTACTTC. This translates into CASSLQGQQETQYF. The rearrangement links TRBV7-2 to TRBJ2-5, with D perhaps TRBD1 (5 bases). V gave up 2 bases and J gave up 2 bases, with 9 bases separating them. The CDR3 covers 14 residues. The germline CDR1 and CDR2 sequences are SGHTA and FQGNSA.

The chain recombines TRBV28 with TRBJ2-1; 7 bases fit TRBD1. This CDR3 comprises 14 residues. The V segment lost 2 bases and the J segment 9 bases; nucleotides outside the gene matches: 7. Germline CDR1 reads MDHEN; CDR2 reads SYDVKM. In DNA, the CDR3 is TGTGCCAGCAGTTTAAGTCGTCGGACAGGTGAGCAGTTCTTC. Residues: CASSLSRRTGEQFF.

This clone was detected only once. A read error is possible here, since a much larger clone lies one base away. The CDR3 reads CASSRGQGANYGYTF. In DNA, the CDR3 is TGTGCCAGCAGCCGGGGACAGGGAGCTAACTATGGCTACACCTTC. The gene calls are TRBV7-9 and TRBJ1-2, with TRBD1 matching over 9 bases. In germline, CDR1 is SEHNR, CDR2 FQNEAQ (reference sequence). The CDR3 covers 15 residues. J gave up 0 bases and V 5 bases, and 4 bases lay outside the gene matches.

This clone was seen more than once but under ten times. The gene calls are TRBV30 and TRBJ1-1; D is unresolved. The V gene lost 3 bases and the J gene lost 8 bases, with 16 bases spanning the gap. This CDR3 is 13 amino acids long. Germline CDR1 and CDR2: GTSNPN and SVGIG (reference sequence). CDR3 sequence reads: CAWRETSVSEAFF. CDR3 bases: TGTGCCTGGAGGGAAACTTCGGTTAGCGAAGCTTTCTTT.

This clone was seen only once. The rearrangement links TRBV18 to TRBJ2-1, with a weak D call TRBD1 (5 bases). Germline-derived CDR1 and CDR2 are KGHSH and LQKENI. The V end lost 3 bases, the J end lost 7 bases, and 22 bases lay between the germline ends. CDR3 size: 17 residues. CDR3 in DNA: TGTGCCAGCTCACCCCTGGAAGGTTTAGCCAAGGGGAATGAGCAGTTCTTC. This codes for CASSPLEGLAKGNEQFF.

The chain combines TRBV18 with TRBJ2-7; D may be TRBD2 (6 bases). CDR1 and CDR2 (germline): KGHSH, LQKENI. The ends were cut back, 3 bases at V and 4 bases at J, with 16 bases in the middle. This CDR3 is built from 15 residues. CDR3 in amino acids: CASSPAFGSEYEQYF. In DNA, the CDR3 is TGTGCCAGCTCACCGGCTTTCGGGAGTGAGTACGAGCAGTACTTC.

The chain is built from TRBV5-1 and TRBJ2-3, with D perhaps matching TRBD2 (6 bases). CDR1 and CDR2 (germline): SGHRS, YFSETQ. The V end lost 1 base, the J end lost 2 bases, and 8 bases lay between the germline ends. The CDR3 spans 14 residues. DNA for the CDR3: TGCGCCAGCAGCTTGATAGCGGACACAGATACGCAGTATTTT. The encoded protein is CASSLIADTDTQYF.

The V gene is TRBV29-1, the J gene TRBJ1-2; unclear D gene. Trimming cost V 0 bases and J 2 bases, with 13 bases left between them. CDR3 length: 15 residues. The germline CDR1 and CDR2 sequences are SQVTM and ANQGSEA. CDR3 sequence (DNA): TGCAGCGTTGAAGATCCCCCCTCTTCGAACTATGGCTACACCTTC. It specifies CSVEDPPSSNYGYTF. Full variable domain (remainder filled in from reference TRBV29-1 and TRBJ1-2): SAVISQKPSRDICQRGTSLTIQCQVDSQVTMMFWYRQQPGQSLTLIATANQGSEATYESGFVIDKFPISRPNLTFSTLTVSNMSPEDSSIYLCSVEDPPSSNYGYTFGSGTRLTVV.

CDR3: CASSSHTSGRAHGELFF. DNA of the CDR3: TGTGCCAGCAGCTCGCATACTAGCGGGAGGGCCCACGGGGAGCTGTTTTTT. The rearrangement joins TRBV7-2 to TRBJ2-2; 13 nucleotides line up with TRBD2. This CDR3 spans 17 amino acids. Germline trimming cut 4 bases from V and 7 bases from J; bases unmatched to any gene: 9. CDR1 is SGHTA and CDR2 is FQGNSA in the germline V gene.

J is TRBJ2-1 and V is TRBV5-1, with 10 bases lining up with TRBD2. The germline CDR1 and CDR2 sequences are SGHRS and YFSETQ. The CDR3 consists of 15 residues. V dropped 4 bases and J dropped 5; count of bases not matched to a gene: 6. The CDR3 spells CASSLRTSGHNEQFF. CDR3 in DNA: TGCGCCAGCAGCCTACGGACTAGCGGACACAATGAGCAGTTCTTC.

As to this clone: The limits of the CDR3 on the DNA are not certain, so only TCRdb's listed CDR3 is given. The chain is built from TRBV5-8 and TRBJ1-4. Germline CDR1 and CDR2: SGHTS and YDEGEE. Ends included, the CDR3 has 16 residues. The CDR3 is CASSSSFGAANEKLFF.

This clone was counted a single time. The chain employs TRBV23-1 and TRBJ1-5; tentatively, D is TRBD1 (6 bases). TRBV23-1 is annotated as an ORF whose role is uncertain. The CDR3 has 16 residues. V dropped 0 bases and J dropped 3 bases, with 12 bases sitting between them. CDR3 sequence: CASSQSRGRHNQPQHF. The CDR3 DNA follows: TGCGCCAGCAGTCAATCTCGGGGGCGTCACAATCAGCCCCAGCATTTT.

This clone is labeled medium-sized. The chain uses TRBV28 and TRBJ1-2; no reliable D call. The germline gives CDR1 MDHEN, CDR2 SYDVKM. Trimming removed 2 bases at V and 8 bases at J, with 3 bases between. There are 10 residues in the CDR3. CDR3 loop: CASSLGGYTF. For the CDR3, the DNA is TGTGCCAGCAGTTTAGGCGGCTACACCTTC.

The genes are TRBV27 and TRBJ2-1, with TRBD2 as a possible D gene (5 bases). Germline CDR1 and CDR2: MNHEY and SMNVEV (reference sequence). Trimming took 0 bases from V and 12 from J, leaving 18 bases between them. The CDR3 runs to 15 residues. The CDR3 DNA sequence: TGTGCCAGCAGTTTATCGAGACCGCGGAGGATCGGGCAGTTCTTC. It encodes CASSLSRPRRIGQFF.

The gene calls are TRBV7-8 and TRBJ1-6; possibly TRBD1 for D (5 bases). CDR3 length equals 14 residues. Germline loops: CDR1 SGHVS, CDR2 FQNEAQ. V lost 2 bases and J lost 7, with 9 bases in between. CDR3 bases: TGTGCCAGCAGCTTACAGGGCGAGAATTCACCCCTCCACTTT. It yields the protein CASSLQGENSPLHF.

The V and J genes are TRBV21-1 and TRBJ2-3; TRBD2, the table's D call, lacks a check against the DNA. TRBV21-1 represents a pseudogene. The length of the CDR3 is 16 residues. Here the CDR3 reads CASSKELAEDTDTQYF. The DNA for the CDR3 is TGTGCCAGCAGCAAAGAGCTAGCGGAGGACACAGATACGCAGTATTTT.

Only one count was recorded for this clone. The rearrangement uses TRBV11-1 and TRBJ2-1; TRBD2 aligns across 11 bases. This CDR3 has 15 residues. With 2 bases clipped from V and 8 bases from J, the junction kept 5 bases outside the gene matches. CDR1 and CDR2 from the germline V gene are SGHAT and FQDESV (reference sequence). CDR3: CASSLSLAGGHEQFF. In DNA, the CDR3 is TGTGCCAGCAGCTTATCCCTAGCGGGAGGCCATGAGCAGTTCTTC. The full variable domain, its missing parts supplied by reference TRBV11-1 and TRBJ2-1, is EAEVAQSPRYKITEKSQAVAFWCDPISGHATLYWYRQILGQGPELLVQFQDESVVDDSQLPKDRFSAERLKGVDSTLKIQPAELGDSAMYLCASSLSLAGGHEQFFGPGTRLTVL.